The rows below give T cell receptor beta chains drawn from one sample of a study of blood T cell repertoires in COVID-19. Generated by immunoSEQ multiplex PCR, the TCRdb table keeps only in-frame clones and is missing some. The data contain some 60,000 clones, around nine tenths of them seen just once; the ten biggest clones take up under 8%. Sample: peripheral blood. All receptors derive from a human donor with active COVID-19. The donor label of this sample is uncertain. The CDR3 runs from the conserved cysteine through the conserved F or W. The D gene is left open where the match is weak. Rows give clone size only sometimes, using once, few, many, or a class for an expanded clone.

cdr3_nt,cdr3_aa,d_call,j_call,clone_size,v_call
TGTGCCAGCAGCTTGGGCGGGGACTACGAGCAGTACTTC,CASSLGGDYEQYF,-,TRBJ2-7,-,TRBV13
TGTGCCAGTAGTCCTGCAGGGGGTGTTTACGAGCAGTACTTC,CASSPAGGVYEQYF,TRBD1,TRBJ2-7,-,TRBV19
TGTGCCAGCTCACCCGATTTAGCGGGGAGAGCTGAAGCTTTCTTT,CASSPDLAGRAEAFF,-,TRBJ1-1,-,TRBV18
TGTGCCACCAGCAGAGATCTCTGGAGTAGGAGCGGGAGTAGATACGAGCAGTACTTC,CATSRDLWSRSGSRYEQYF,TRBD2,TRBJ2-7,-,TRBV15
TGTGCCACCGGCAAGACAGAGTCTGGAAACACCATATATTTT,CATGKTESGNTIYF,-,TRBJ1-3,few,TRBV10-3
TGTGCCAGCATCGGGACAGCAGTCGCGGGGAGAATCTACGAGCAGTACTTC,CASIGTAVAGRIYEQYF,-,TRBJ2-7,-,TRBV28
TGCGCCAGCAGCTTCGGACAGGGGCGAGAGCAGTACTTC,CASSFGQGREQYF,TRBD1,TRBJ2-7,few,TRBV5-1
TGTGCCAGCAGACCGGACAGCTATGGCTACACCTTC,CASRPDSYGYTF,-,TRBJ1-2,-,TRBV28
TGTGCCAGCAGGTATCCTCACGAGCAGTACTTC,CASRYPHEQYF,-,TRBJ2-7,-,TRBV6-5
TGTGCCAGCAGCTTAGGTCCCCCTGACGAGCAGTACTTC,CASSLGPPDEQYF,-,TRBJ2-7,-,TRBV11-2
TGTGCCAGCTCGGGAGGGGTAGTCCCCGGGGAGCTGTTTTTT,CASSGGVVPGELFF,TRBD2,TRBJ2-2,-,TRBV28
TGTGCCAGCAGCTTGGTGAGGGCCACTGAAGCTTTCTTT,CASSLVRATEAFF,-,TRBJ1-1,-,TRBV13
TGTGCCAGCAGTTTAGCGGGGGGTCAGCCCCAGCATTTT,CASSLAGGQPQHF,-,TRBJ1-5,many,TRBV27
TGTGCCAGCAGCCACCGGGGGACAGAGATGAACACTGAAGCTTTCTTT,CASSHRGTEMNTEAFF,TRBD1,TRBJ1-1,-,TRBV4-2
TGTGCCACCAGCAGTTACGAACAGGGCAGGTCCTACGAGCAGTACTTC,CATSSYEQGRSYEQYF,-,TRBJ2-7,-,TRBV15
TGTGCCAGCAGCTCTCCGGGGGCTGGGGCCAACGTCCTGACTTTC,CASSSPGAGANVLTF,-,TRBJ2-6,-,TRBV5-4
TGTGCCATCAGTGAACCGGAGGTCGGAGCTTTCTTT,CAISEPEVGAFF,-,TRBJ1-1,-,TRBV10-3
TGTGCCAGCTCACCACAACTTCAGGGGGAATACACCTTC,CASSPQLQGEYTF,TRBD1,TRBJ1-2,-,TRBV18
TGTGCCAGCAGTTACGTCCGGACAGGCGGCGGCTATGGCTACACCTTC,CASSYVRTGGGYGYTF,TRBD1,TRBJ1-2,-,TRBV6-5
TGTGCCAGCAGCTACACCGGGGGGCTGCTTTTT,CASSYTGGLLF,-,TRBJ1-3,-,TRBV7-8
TGTGCCAGCAGCTTGGGCGGGGCCGTGGCGTCTGGTGAGCAGTTCTTC,CASSLGGAVASGEQFF,-,TRBJ2-1,-,TRBV5-4
TGTGCCAGCAGCCATGAATTTGACCGGGAGGAGTTCTTC,CASSHEFDREEFF,TRBD2,TRBJ2-1,once,TRBV11-2
TGTGCCAGCAGCTTAGTGAGGACTAGCGCCGGGGAGCTGTTTTTT,CASSLVRTSAGELFF,TRBD2,TRBJ2-2,-,TRBV7-2
TGTGCCAGCAGCGTAAGGAGCCATCCCGCCGAGCAGTACTTC,CASSVRSHPAEQYF,-,TRBJ2-7,-,TRBV9
TGTGCCAGCAGCTTTCTAGGGGCCAGTAAGTTAAACGAGCAGTACTTC,CASSFLGASKLNEQYF,-,TRBJ2-7,-,TRBV5-8
TGTGCCAGCAGTAACCCCGCTACAGGCAATGAGCAGTTCTTC,CASSNPATGNEQFF,-,TRBJ2-1,-,TRBV6-5
TGTGCCAGCAGCCAGGACTTAAACAATGAAAAACTGTTTTTT,CASSQDLNNEKLFF,-,TRBJ1-4,-,TRBV4-2
TGTGCTAGTGGTTTGGCCGAAGGGACAGGGGAAGGCTATGGCTACACCTTC,CASGLAEGTGEGYGYTF,TRBD1,TRBJ1-2,once,TRBV12-5
TGTGCCAGCAGCTTAGTGGGGAGCATACCGAACACTGAAGCTTTCTTT,CASSLVGSIPNTEAFF,-,TRBJ1-1,-,TRBV7-2
TGTGCCAGCAGTACAATTGATCAGTTCTTC,CASSTIDQFF,-,TRBJ2-1,-,TRBV2
TGTGCCAGCAGCTGGATGTCGGGAGGAAATGTAGGCGGGGAGCTGTTTTTT,CASSWMSGGNVGGELFF,TRBD2,TRBJ2-2,-,TRBV11-3
TGTGCCAGCAGCCAAGGACTAGCGGGAGTTCGGGAGACCCAGTACTTC,CASSQGLAGVRETQYF,TRBD2,TRBJ2-5,few,TRBV3-1/TRBV3-2
TGTGCCAGCAGCGTAGGTCTGGGACAGGGTACAGAGACCCAGTACTTC,CASSVGLGQGTETQYF,TRBD1,TRBJ2-5,-,TRBV9
TGTGCCAGCAGGACGGACAGGGTGTCCTACGAGCAGTACTTC,CASRTDRVSYEQYF,TRBD1,TRBJ2-7,-,TRBV7-2
TGTGCCAGCAGTGGACTAGCGGGGGACTCCTACAATGAGCAGTTCTTC,CASSGLAGDSYNEQFF,TRBD2,TRBJ2-1,-,TRBV2
TGTGCCAGCAGCCCCATGGGACAGTTTAACACCGGGGAGCTGTTTTTT,CASSPMGQFNTGELFF,TRBD1,TRBJ2-2,-,TRBV11-2
TGTGCCAGCAGTCCGGCTAACGGGGGGGAGCTGTTTTTT,CASSPANGGELFF,-,TRBJ2-2,-,TRBV6-5
TGTGCCAGCAGCCACGGACTAGCGGGGACCGGGGAGCTGTTTTTT,CASSHGLAGTGELFF,TRBD2,TRBJ2-2,once,TRBV4-2
TGTGCCAGCAGCATGGGACTCTGGGATACGCAGTATTTT,CASSMGLWDTQYF,-,TRBJ2-3,-,TRBV7-8
TGTGCCAGCAGCGTTTCTAGCGCGTTAGCCAAAAACATTCAGTACTTC,CASSVSSALAKNIQYF,-,TRBJ2-4,-,TRBV9
TGTGCCAGCAGCCAACAGGGCGCCGGGGAGCTGTTTTTT,CASSQQGAGELFF,-,TRBJ2-2,-,TRBV3-1/TRBV3-2
TGTGCCAGCAGCGAGACTAGCGGGGGGACTAGCACAGATACGCAGTATTTT,CASSETSGGTSTDTQYF,TRBD2,TRBJ2-3,-,TRBV5-6
TGCGCCAGCAGCTTGAAGGAGACTAGCGGAGTGGGACTCGCCGGGGAGCTGTTTTTT,CASSLKETSGVGLAGELFF,TRBD2,TRBJ2-2,few,TRBV5-1
TGCGCCAGCAGCCAAGGATTAGGGGAGGGATCTGCCAAAAACATTCAGTACTTC,CASSQGLGEGSAKNIQYF,TRBD2,TRBJ2-4,-,TRBV4-3
TGTGCCAGCAGCGTAGGGGGAGGGGAGCAGTACTTC,CASSVGGGEQYF,TRBD2,TRBJ2-7,-,TRBV9
TGTGCCAGCAGTCTTGAGTGGGGCCACACCGGGGAGCTGTTTTTT,CASSLEWGHTGELFF,-,TRBJ2-2,-,TRBV11-2
TGTGCCAGCAGTTTCCGGGACAGAGATTCCACAGATACGCAGTATTTT,CASSFRDRDSTDTQYF,TRBD1,TRBJ2-3,-,TRBV27
TGTGCCAGCAGCGTAGTACAGGGGGGCACAGATACGCAGTATTTT,CASSVVQGGTDTQYF,TRBD1,TRBJ2-3,few,TRBV9
TGTGCCAGCTCGCAGGGACAGGGGAACACTGAAGCTTTCTTT,CASSQGQGNTEAFF,TRBD1,TRBJ1-1,-,TRBV18
TGTGCCAGCAGTTACTCGAACAGCGGGCCCTCCTACGAGCAGTACTTC,CASSYSNSGPSYEQYF,-,TRBJ2-7,-,TRBV6-6
TGTGCCAGCAGCTATACAGGGATGAACACTGAAGCTTTCTTT,CASSYTGMNTEAFF,-,TRBJ1-1,-,TRBV5-4
TGTGCCAGCAGTTTGGCGGGTGGCGCGGTATCCCCCCTCCACTTT,CASSLAGGAVSPLHF,-,TRBJ1-6,few,TRBV27
TGTGCCAGCGAACAGGGGGCTTTGTATGGCTACACCTTC,CASEQGALYGYTF,TRBD1,TRBJ1-2,-,TRBV2
TGTGCCAGCAGTTGGAGTGCCGCTGGTAACACCATATATTTT,CASSWSAAGNTIYF,-,TRBJ1-3,-,TRBV27
TGTGCCAGCAGCCAAGATTCTCAAGCGGGAGCTACGCAGTATTTT,CASSQDSQAGATQYF,TRBD2,TRBJ2-3,-,TRBV4-2